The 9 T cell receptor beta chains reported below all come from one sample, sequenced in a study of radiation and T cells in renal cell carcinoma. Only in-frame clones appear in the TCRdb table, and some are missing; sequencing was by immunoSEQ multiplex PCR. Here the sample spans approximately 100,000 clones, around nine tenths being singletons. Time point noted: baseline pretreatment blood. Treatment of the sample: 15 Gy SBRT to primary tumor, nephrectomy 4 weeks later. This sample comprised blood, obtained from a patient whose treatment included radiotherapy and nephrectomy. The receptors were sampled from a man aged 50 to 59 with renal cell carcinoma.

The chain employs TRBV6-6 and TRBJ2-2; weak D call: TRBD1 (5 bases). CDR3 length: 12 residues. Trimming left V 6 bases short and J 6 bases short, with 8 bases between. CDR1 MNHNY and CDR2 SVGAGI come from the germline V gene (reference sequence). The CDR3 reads CASRQGSGELFF. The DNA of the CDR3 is TGTGCCAGCAGGCAGGGTTCCGGGGAGCTGTTTTTT.

The CDR3 here is CASSSYRGSYTEAFF. The DNA of the CDR3 is TGTGCCAGCAGCTCGTATCGGGGGTCGTACACTGAAGCTTTCTTT. The chain is built from TRBV7-8 and TRBJ1-1, with a possible D match to TRBD1 (5 bases). The CDR3 has 15 amino acids. Trimming left V 4 bases short and J 3 bases short, with 15 bases between. Germline V gene sequence: CDR1 SGHVS, CDR2 FQNEAQ.

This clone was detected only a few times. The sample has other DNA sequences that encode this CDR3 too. CDR3 DNA sequence: TGCGCCAGCAGATGGGACGCCGATACGCAGTATTTT. As protein: CASRWDADTQYF. The chain carries TRBV5-1 and TRBJ2-3; D could derive from TRBD1 or TRBD2 (5 bases each). V dropped 5 bases and J dropped 6 bases, with 10 bases sitting between them. CDR1 is SGHRS, CDR2 YFSETQ, per germline. This CDR3 comprises 12 residues.

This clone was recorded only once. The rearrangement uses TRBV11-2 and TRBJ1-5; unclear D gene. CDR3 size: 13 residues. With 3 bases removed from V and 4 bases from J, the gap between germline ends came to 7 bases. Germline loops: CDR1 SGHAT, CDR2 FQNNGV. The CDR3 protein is CASSLVWNQPQHF. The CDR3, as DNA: TGTGCCAGCAGCTTGGTGTGGAATCAGCCCCAGCATTTT.

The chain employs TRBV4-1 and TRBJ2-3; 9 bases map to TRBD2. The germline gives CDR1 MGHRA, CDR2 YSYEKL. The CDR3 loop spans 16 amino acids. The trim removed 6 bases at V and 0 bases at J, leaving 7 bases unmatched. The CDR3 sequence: CASRASGVASTDTQYF. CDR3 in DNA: TGCGCCAGCAGGGCTAGCGGGGTCGCTAGCACAGATACGCAGTATTTT.

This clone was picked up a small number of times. In nucleotides, the CDR3 is TGTGCCAGTAGCCTGGGACTCCAAGAGACCCAGTACTTC. It codes for CASSLGLQETQYF. V gene TRBV19 combines with J gene TRBJ2-5, with D possibly matching TRBD2 (6 bases). The length of the CDR3 is 13 residues. Per germline, CDR1 LNHDA and CDR2 SQIVND (reference sequence). V lost 6 bases to trimming and J lost 1 base, with 9 bases between them.

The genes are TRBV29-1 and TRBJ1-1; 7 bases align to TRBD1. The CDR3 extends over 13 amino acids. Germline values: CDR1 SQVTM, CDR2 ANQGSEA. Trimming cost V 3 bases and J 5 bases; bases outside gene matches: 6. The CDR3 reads CSVEQQGFTEAFF. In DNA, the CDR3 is TGCAGCGTTGAGCAACAGGGGTTTACTGAAGCTTTCTTT.

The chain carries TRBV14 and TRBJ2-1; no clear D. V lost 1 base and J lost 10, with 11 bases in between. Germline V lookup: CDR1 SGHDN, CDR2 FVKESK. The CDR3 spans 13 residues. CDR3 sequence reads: CASSQAKPGEQFF. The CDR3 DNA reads TGTGCCAGCAGCCAAGCAAAACCCGGGGAGCAGTTCTTC.

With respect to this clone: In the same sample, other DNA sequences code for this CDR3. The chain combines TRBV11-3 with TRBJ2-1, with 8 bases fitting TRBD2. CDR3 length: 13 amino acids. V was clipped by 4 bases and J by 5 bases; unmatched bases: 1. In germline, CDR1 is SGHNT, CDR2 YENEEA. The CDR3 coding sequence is TGTGCCAGCAGCTCTAGCGGGCACAATGAGCAGTTCTTC. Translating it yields CASSSSGHNEQFF.